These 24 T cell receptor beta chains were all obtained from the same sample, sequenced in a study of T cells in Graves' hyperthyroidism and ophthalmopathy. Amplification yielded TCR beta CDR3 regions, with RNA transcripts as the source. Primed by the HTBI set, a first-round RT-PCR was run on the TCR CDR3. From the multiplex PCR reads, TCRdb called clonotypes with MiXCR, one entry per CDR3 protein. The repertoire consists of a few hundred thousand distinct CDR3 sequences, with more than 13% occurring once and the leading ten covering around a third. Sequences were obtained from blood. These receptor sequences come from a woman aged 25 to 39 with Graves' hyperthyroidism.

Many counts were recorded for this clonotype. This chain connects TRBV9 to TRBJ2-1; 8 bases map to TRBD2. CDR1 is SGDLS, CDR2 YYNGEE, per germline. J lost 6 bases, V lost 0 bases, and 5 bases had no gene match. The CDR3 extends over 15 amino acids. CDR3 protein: CASSVVAGKGNEQFF. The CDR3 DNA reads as TGTGCCAGCAGCGTAGTAGCGGGGAAGGGCAATGAGCAGTTCTTC. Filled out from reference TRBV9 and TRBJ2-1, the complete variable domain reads DSGVTQTPKHLITATGQRVTLRCSPRSGDLSVYWYQQSLDQGLQFLIQYYNGEERAKGNILERFSAQQFPDLHSELNLSSLELGDSALYFCASSVVAGKGNEQFFGPGTRLTVL.

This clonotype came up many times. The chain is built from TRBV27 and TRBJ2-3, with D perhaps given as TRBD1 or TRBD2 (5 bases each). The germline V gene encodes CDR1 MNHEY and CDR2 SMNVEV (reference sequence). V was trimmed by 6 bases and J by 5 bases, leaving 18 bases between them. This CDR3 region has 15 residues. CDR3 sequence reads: CASSLGPGRKDTQYF. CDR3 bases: TGTGCCAGCAGCCTCGGCCCGGGGCGTAAAGATACGCAGTATTTT.

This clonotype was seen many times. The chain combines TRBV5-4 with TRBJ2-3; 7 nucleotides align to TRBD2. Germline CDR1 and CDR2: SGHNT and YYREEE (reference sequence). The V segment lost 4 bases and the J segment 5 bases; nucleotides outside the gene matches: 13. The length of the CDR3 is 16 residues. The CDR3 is CASSGRLGSGEDTQYF. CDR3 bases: TGTGCCAGCAGCGGGAGACTTGGCAGCGGGGAAGATACGCAGTATTTT.

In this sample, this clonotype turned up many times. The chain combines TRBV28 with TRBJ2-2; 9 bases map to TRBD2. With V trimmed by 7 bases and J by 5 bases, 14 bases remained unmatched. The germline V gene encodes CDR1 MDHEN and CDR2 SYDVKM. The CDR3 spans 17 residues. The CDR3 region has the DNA TGTGCCAGCATCGTCGGCGGGAGGGTCGGTGAAACCGGGGAGCTGTTTTTT. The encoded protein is CASIVGGRVGETGELFF.

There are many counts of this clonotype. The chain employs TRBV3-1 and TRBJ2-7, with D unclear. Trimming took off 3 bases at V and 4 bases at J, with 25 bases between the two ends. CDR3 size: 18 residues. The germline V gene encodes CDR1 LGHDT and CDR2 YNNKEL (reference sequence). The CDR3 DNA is TGTGCCAGCAGCCACACCCCCTCTGATACGGGTTCTTGGTACGAGCAGTACTTC. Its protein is CASSHTPSDTGSWYEQYF.

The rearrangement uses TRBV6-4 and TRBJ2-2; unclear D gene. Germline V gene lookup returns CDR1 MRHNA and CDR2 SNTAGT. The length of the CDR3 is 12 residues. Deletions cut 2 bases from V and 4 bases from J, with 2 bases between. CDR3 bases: TGTGCCAGCAGTGACGGCACCGGGGAGCTGTTTTTT. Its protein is CASSDGTGELFF.

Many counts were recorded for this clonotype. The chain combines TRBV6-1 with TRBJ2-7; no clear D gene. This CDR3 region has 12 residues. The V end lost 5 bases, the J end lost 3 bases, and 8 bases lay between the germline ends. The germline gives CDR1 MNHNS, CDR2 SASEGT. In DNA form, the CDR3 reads TGTGCCAGCAGTCGTGGGGACTACGAGCAGTACTTC. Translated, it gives CASSRGDYEQYF.

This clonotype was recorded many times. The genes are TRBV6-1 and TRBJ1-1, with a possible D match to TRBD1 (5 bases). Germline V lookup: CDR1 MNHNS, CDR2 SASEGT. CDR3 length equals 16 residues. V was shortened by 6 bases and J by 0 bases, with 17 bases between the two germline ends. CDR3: CASRPYFEQVNTEAFF. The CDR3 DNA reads TGTGCCAGCAGGCCGTATTTTGAACAGGTGAACACTGAAGCTTTCTTT.

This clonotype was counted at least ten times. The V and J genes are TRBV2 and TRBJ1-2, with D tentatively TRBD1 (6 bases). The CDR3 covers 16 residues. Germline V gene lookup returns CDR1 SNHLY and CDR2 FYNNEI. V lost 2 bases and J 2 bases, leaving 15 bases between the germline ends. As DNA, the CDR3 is TGTGCCAGCAGTGAACGCATCCCGGGGGCCAACTATGGCTACACCTTC. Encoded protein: CASSERIPGANYGYTF.

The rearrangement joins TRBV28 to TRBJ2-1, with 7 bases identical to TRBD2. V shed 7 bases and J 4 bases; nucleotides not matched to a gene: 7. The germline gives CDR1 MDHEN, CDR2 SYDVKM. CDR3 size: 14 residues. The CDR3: CASTLPGGYNEQFF. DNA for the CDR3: TGTGCCAGCACCCTCCCGGGAGGTTACAATGAGCAGTTCTTC. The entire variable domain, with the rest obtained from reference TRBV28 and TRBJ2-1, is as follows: DVKVTQSSRYLVKRTGEKVFLECVQDMDHENMFWYRQDPGLGLRLIYFSYDVKMKEKGDIPEGYSVSREKKERFSLILESASTNQTSMYLCASTLPGGYNEQFFGPGTRLTVL.

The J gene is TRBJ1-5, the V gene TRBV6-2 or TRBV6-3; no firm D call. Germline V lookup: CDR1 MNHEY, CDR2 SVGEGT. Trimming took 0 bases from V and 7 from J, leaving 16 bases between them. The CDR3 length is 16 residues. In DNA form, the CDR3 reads TGTGCCAGCAGTTACTCGACGTCTGGCCAGAGCCAGCCCCAGCATTTT. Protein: CASSYSTSGQSQPQHF.

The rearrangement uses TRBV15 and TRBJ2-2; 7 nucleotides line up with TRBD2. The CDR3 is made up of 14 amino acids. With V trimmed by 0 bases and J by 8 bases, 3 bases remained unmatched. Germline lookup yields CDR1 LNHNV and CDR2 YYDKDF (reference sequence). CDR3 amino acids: CATSRDPGRGELFF. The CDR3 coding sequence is TGTGCCACCAGCAGAGACCCCGGGAGGGGGGAGCTGTTTTTT. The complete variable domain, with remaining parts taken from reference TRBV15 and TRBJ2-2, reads DAMVIQNPRYQVTQFGKPVTLSCSQTLNHNVMYWYQQKSSQAPKLLFHYYDKDFNNEADTPDNFQSRRPNTSFCFLDIRSPGLGDTAMYLCATSRDPGRGELFFGEGSRLTVL.

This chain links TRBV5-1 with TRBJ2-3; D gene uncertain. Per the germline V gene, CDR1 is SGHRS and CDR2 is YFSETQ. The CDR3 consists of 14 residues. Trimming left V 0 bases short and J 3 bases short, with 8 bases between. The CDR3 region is CASSLVGRTDTQYF. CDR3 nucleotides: TGCGCCAGCAGCTTGGTCGGTCGTACAGATACGCAGTATTTT.

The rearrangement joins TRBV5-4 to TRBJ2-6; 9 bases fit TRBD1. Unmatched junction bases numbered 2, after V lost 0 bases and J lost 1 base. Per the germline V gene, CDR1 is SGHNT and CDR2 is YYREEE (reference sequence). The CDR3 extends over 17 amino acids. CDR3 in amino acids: CASSLGTGVSGANVLTF. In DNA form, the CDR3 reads TGTGCCAGCAGCTTGGGGACAGGGGTATCTGGGGCCAACGTCCTGACTTTC.

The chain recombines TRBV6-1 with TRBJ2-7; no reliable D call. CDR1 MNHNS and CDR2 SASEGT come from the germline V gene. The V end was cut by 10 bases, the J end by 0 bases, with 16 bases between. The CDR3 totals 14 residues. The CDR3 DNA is TGTGCCATCTCCAGGACGGCGAGCTCCTACGAGCAGTACTTC. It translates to CAISRTASSYEQYF.

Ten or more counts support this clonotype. The CDR3 nucleotides are TGTGCCAGCAGTGAAGCAGACTATGGCTACACCTTC. Amino acids: CASSEADYGYTF. The chain joins TRBV6-1 to TRBJ1-2; D is unclear. V was cut by 0 bases and J by 3 bases, with 2 bases left in between. CDR1 is MNHNS and CDR2 is SASEGT in the germline V gene. The CDR3 is 12 amino acids.

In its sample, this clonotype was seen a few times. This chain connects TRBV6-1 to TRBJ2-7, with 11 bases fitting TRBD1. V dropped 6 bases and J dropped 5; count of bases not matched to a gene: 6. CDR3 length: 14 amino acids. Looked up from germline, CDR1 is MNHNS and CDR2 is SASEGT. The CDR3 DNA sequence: TGTGCCAGCAGCAACCGGACAGGGGGCCACGAGCAGTACTTC. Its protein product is CASSNRTGGHEQYF.

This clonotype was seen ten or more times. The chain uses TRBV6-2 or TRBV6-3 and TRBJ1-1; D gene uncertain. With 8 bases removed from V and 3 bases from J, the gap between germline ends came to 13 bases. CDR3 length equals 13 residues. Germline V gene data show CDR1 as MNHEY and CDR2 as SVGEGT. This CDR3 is CASGNYRDTEAFF. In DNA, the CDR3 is TGTGCCAGCGGGAATTACCGGGACACTGAAGCTTTCTTT.

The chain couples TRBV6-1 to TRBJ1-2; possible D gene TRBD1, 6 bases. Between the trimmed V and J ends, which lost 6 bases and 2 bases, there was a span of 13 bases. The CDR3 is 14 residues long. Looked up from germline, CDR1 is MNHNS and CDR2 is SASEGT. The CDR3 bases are TGTGCCAGCAGCCCCGGACAGTTAAACTATGGCTACACCTTC. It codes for CASSPGQLNYGYTF.

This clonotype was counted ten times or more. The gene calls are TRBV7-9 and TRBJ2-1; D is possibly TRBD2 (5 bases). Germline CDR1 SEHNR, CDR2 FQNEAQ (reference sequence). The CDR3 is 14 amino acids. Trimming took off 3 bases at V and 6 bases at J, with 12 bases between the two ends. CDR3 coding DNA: TGTGCCAGCAGCTTGAGGGAGAGGGCCAATGAGCAGTTCTTC. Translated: CASSLRERANEQFF. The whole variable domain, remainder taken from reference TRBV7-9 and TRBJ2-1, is DTGVSQNPRHKITKRGQNVTFRCDPISEHNRLYWYRQTLGQGPEFLTYFQNEAQLEKSRLLSDRFSAERPKGSFSTLEIQRTEQGDSAMYLCASSLRERANEQFFGPGTRLTVL.

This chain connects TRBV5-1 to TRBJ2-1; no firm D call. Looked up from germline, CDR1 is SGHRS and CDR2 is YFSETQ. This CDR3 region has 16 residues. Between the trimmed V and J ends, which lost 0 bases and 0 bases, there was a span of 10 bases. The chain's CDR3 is CASSLVGRRSYNEQFF. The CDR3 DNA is TGCGCCAGCAGCTTGGTCGGCCGGCGCTCCTACAATGAGCAGTTCTTC.

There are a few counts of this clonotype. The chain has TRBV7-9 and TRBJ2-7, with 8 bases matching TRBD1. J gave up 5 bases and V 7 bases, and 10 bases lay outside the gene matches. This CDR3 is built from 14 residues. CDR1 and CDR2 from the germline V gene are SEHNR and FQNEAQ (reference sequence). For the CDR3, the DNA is TGTGCCAGCACCCAACAGGGGGTATTGAACGAGCAGTACTTC. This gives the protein CASTQQGVLNEQYF.

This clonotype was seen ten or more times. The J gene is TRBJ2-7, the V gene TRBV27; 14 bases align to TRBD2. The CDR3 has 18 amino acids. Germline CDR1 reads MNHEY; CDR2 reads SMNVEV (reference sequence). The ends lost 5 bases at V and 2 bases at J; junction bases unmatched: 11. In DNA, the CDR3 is TGTGCCAGCAGTATTCGCCCCCGACTAGCGGGAGGGACCTACGAGCAGTACTTC. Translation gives CASSIRPRLAGGTYEQYF.

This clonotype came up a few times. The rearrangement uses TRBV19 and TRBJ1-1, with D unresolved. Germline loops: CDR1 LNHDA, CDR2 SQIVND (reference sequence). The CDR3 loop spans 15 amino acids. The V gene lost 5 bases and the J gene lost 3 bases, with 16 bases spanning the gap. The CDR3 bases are TGTGCCAGTAGTTCGGGCAGGTCATGGGACACTGAAGCTTTCTTT. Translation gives CASSSGRSWDTEAFF.